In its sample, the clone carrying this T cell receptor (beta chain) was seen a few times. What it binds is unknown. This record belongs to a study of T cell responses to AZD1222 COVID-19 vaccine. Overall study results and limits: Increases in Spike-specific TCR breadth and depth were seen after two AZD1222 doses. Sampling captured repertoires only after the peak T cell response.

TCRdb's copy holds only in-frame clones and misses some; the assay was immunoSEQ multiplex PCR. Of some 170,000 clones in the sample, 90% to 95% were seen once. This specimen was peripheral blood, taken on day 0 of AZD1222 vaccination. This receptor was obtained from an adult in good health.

The CDR3 loop is CASSDLTGDAYF. Here the CDR3 DNA reads TGTGCCAGCAGTGACCTGACAGGGGACGCGTACTTC. The chain couples TRBV6-1 to TRBJ2-7; 8 bases agree with TRBD1. V trimming: 3 bases; J trimming: 12 bases; junction bases outside the gene matches: 7. The CDR3 has 12 residues. CDR1 and CDR2 from the germline V gene are MNHNS and SASEGT.